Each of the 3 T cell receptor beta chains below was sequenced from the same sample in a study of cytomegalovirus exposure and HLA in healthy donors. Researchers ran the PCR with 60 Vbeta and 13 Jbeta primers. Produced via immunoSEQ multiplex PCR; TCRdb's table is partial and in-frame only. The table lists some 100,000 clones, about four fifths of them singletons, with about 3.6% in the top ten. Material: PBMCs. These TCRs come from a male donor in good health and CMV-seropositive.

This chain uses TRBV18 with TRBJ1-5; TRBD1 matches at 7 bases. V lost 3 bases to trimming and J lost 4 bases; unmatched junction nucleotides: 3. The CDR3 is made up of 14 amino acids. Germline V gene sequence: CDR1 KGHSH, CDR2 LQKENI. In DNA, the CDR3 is TGTGCCAGCTCACCCGGGACAGCTAATCAGCCCCAGCATTTT. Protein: CASSPGTANQPQHF.

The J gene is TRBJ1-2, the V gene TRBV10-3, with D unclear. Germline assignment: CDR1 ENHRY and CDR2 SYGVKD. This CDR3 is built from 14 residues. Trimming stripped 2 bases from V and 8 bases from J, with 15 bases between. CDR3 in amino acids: CAISERQDGLGYTF. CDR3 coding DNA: TGTGCCATCAGTGAGAGGCAGGATGGTTTGGGCTACACCTTC.

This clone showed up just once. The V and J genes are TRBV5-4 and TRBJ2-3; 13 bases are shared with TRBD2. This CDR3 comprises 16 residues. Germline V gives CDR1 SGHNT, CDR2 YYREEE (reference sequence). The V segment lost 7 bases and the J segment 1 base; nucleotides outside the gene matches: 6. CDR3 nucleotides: TGTGCCAGCTCACTAGCGGGGGGGCTCGGCACAGATACGCAGTATTTT. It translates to CASSLAGGLGTDTQYF.